This record concerns one T cell receptor beta chain sequence. This sample stems from a study of cytotoxic CD8 clonotypes in ibrutinib-treated CLL. Study-level background: Response sampling occurred after a median approximately 12 months of treatment (range 6 to 36).

The intended depth for sequencing was 1 in 200,000 to 1 in 1 million T cells. TCRdb's copy holds only in-frame clones and misses some; the assay was immunoSEQ multiplex PCR. This table holds approximately 100,000 clones, about 53% found once. Germline CDR1 reads SGHRS; CDR2 reads YFSETQ. There are 12 residues in the CDR3. The germline V and J ends were trimmed by 5 bases and 2 bases, with 6 bases remaining between them. This TCR was recovered from a human donor with chronic lymphocytic leukemia. This chain joins TRBV5-1 and TRBJ2-3; D is unresolved. Specimen: PBMCs, collected after 24 months of ibrutinib treatment. The CDR3 bases are TGCGCCAGCAGAACTGCCACAGATACGCAGTATTTT. Protein product: CASRTATDTQYF.